Described below is a single TCR beta chain sequence and its context. Its antigen remains unidentified. The PCR contained 60 Vbeta and 13 Jbeta primers. The authors' processing: An analysis performed later counted 60 million to 90 million unique TCR beta chains (roughly 10 million of them shared). Profiling relied on immunoSEQ multiplex PCR, and the TCRdb table lists in-frame clones only, not all of them. From that table come the V and J calls and clone size; the DNA was used to work out D and trimming. The repertoire includes 81,000 or so clones, about two thirds of them detected once, and 5.5% sits in the top ten. Per the germline V gene, CDR1 is SGHDN and CDR2 is FVKESK. V lost 3 bases to trimming and J lost 2 bases; unmatched junction nucleotides: 0. The CDR3 contains 13 residues. These data originate in a study of cytomegalovirus exposure and HLA in healthy donors. Findings of the study overall: The authors listed 180 or so TCR beta chains as cytomegalovirus-associated.

Input material: PBMCs. The source is a woman younger than 45 in good health and CMV-seropositive. The chain employs TRBV14 and TRBJ2-5; TRBD2 matches at 7 bases. The CDR3 sequence: CASSQGLQETQYF. In DNA form, the CDR3 reads TGTGCCAGCAGCCAGGGACTACAAGAGACCCAGTACTTC.